These 31 T cell receptor beta chains were sequenced from one sample in a study of shared clonotypes between healthy human individuals. Profiling relied on immunoSEQ multiplex PCR, and the TCRdb table lists in-frame clones only, not all of them. The repertoire consists of 800,000 to 1,200,000 clones, with around 82% occurring once and the leading ten covering under 0.65%. The sequencing input was memory CD4+ T cells from PBMCs. Stated subset: CD45RA-negative fraction. The receptor set was obtained from a man aged 18 to 29 in good health. Some clones in this sample may be carry-over from other donors' samples.

J is TRBJ2-1 and V is TRBV20-1, with TRBD2 identical over 10 bases. Germline assignment: CDR1 DFQATT and CDR2 SNEGSKA (reference sequence). This CDR3 contains 11 residues. The V and J ends lost 5 bases and 13 bases, in that order; junction bases with no gene match: 5. CDR3 DNA: TGCAGTGCTGGAGCTAGCGGGAGTCAGTTCTTC. It translates to CSAGASGSQFF.

The rearrangement joins TRBV6-1 to TRBJ2-1; D is ambiguous. There are 13 residues in the CDR3. CDR1 and CDR2 from the germline V gene are MNHNS and SASEGT. V dropped 9 bases and J dropped 4 bases, with 13 bases sitting between them. This CDR3 is CASWVGQYNEQFF. The CDR3, as DNA: TGTGCCAGTTGGGTAGGCCAGTACAATGAGCAGTTCTTC.

This clone appeared once. The rearrangement joins TRBV2 to TRBJ2-7; 9 nucleotides line up with TRBD1. Looked up from germline, CDR1 is SNHLY and CDR2 is FYNNEI. V was clipped by 7 bases and J by 4 bases; unmatched bases: 8. The length of the CDR3 is 14 residues. In nucleotides, the CDR3 is TGTGCCAGCAACCAGGGACAGGGAGGGTACGAGCAGTACTTC. Its protein is CASNQGQGGYEQYF.

The chain has TRBV6-1 and TRBJ1-1; tentative D call: TRBD1 (6 bases). This CDR3 has 14 amino acids. V lost 6 bases and J 1 base, leaving 12 bases between the germline ends. The V gene's germline CDR1 is MNHNS and CDR2 SASEGT. The DNA of the CDR3 is TGTGCCAGCAGGGAAATGACAGGGAACACTGAAGCTTTCTTT. Encoded protein: CASREMTGNTEAFF.

This clone was found a few times. The gene calls are TRBV19 and TRBJ2-6, with no clear D. V lost 5 bases and J 4 bases, leaving 12 bases between the germline ends. This CDR3 comprises 15 residues. Germline V gene lookup returns CDR1 LNHDA and CDR2 SQIVND (reference sequence). CDR3 coding DNA: TGTGCCAGTAGTCGACCGGGTCGGGGGGCCAACGTCCTGACTTTC. Residues: CASSRPGRGANVLTF. Drawing the rest from reference TRBV19 and TRBJ2-6, the complete variable domain is DGGITQSPKYLFRKEGQNVTLSCEQNLNHDAMYWYRQDPGQGLRLIYYSQIVNDFQKGDIAEGYSVSREKKESFPLTVTSAQKNPTAFYLCASSRPGRGANVLTFGAGSRLTVL.

This chain uses TRBV5-6 with TRBJ2-5; TRBD2 aligns across 9 bases. The CDR3 spans 15 residues. J was trimmed by 0 bases and V by 1 base; bases with no gene match: 1. Per germline, CDR1 SGHDT and CDR2 YYEEEE. The CDR3 DNA sequence: TGTGCCAGCAGCTTGACTAGCGGGTACCAAGAGACCCAGTACTTC. This translates into CASSLTSGYQETQYF.

This chain uses TRBV6-5 with TRBJ1-1; D might be TRBD1 (5 bases). The CDR3 is made up of 14 amino acids. CDR1 is MNHEY, CDR2 SVGAGI, per germline. Trimming cost V 6 bases and J 0 bases, with 11 bases left between them. The CDR3 loop is CASRYRNMNTEAFF. The CDR3 coding sequence is TGTGCCAGCAGATACAGGAACATGAACACTGAAGCTTTCTTT.

The CDR3 region has the DNA TGTGCCACCAGCAGAGGCCCCGGGACAGCCCAGGACGAGCAGTACTTC. Its protein product is CATSRGPGTAQDEQYF. V gene TRBV15 combines with J gene TRBJ2-7, with 7 bases that match TRBD1. The CDR3 spans 16 residues. V was clipped by 1 base and J by 5 bases; unmatched bases: 11. Germline assignment: CDR1 LNHNV and CDR2 YYDKDF (reference sequence).

Turning to this clone: Other DNA sequences within the sample encode an identical CDR3. V usage is TRBV5-1 and J usage is TRBJ1-2; D is unclear. From germline, CDR1 is SGHRS and CDR2 YFSETQ. V shed 0 bases and J shed 3 bases, with 6 bases lying between them. The CDR3 sequence is 13 residues long. In DNA form, the CDR3 reads TGCGCCAGCAGCTTGGGCGGGGACTATGGCTACACCTTC. Amino acids: CASSLGGDYGYTF. The full variable domain, rest sourced from reference TRBV5-1 and TRBJ1-2, is KAGVTQTPRYLIKTRGQQVTLSCSPISGHRSVSWYQQTPGQGLQFLFEYFSETQRNKGNFPGRFSGRQFSNSRSEMNVSTLELGDSALYLCASSLGGDYGYTFGSGTRLTVV.

The V gene is TRBV27, the J gene TRBJ1-2, with D uncertain. CDR3 length: 12 residues. Looked up from germline, CDR1 is MNHEY and CDR2 is SMNVEV (reference sequence). V was cut by 4 bases and J by 9 bases, with 12 bases left in between. The CDR3 DNA is TGTGCCAGCAGTTCGACCCTGGCGAGCTACACCTTC. Translation: CASSSTLASYTF.

A note on this clone: Mismatch with germline at one junction end may stem from a read error. The chain couples TRBV6-5 to TRBJ2-3, with 7 bases lining up with TRBD1. The CDR3 runs 14 residues. Germline values: CDR1 MNHEY, CDR2 SVGAGI. The CDR3 nucleotides read TGTGCCAGCAGCAGCCGGGACAGCAGAGATACGCAGTATTTT. It translates to CASSSRDSRDTQYF.

This chain joins TRBV5-4 and TRBJ2-7, with 7 bases aligning to TRBD2. CDR1 is SGHNT, CDR2 YYREEE, per germline (reference sequence). The CDR3 runs to 15 residues. V dropped 4 bases and J dropped 0; count of bases not matched to a gene: 7. The CDR3 nucleotides are TGTGCCAGCAGCAGCGGGGAAGGGGTCTCCTACGAGCAGTACTTC. It yields the protein CASSSGEGVSYEQYF.

This clone was recorded once. The gene calls are TRBV9 and TRBJ2-1; possible D gene TRBD2, 6 bases. Germline V lookup: CDR1 SGDLS, CDR2 YYNGEE. Deletions cut 10 bases from V and 2 bases from J, with 19 bases between. This CDR3 spans 15 amino acids. In DNA form, the CDR3 reads TGTGCCTCCCAGACGGGAGTAAGCCCCTACAATGAGCAGTTCTTC. It encodes CASQTGVSPYNEQFF. The full variable domain, its missing parts supplied by reference TRBV9 and TRBJ2-1, is DSGVTQTPKHLITATGQRVTLRCSPRSGDLSVYWYQQSLDQGLQFLIQYYNGEERAKGNILERFSAQQFPDLHSELNLSSLELGDSALYFCASQTGVSPYNEQFFGPGTRLTVL.

In this sample, this clone turned up a few times. The chain links TRBV28 to TRBJ2-7; D is uncertain. The CDR3 totals 11 residues. Germline V CDR1 and CDR2: MDHEN, SYDVKM. Trimming cost V 7 bases and J 7 bases, with 11 bases left between them. The CDR3 spells CASNLSGEQYF. Written as DNA, the CDR3 is TGTGCCAGCAATCTGAGTGGAGAGCAGTACTTC.

The chain has TRBV18 and TRBJ1-5, with D unclear. Germline CDR1 reads KGHSH; CDR2 reads LQKENI. V lost 3 bases to trimming and J lost 7 bases, with 10 bases between them. The CDR3 has 13 residues. The CDR3 DNA follows: TGTGCCAGCTCACCTAATTTTGGCCAGCCCCAGCATTTT. It yields the protein CASSPNFGQPQHF.

This clone was picked up a small number of times. The J gene is TRBJ2-7, the V gene TRBV7-2; possible D gene TRBD2, 6 bases. The CDR3 is 14 residues long. Trimming shortened V by 6 bases and J by 4 bases, and 16 bases separated the two germline ends. Germline V lookup: CDR1 SGHTA, CDR2 FQGNSA. CDR3: CASSRRGDNYEQYF. DNA for the CDR3: TGTGCCAGCAGTCGCCGCGGGGATAATTACGAGCAGTACTTC.

J is TRBJ1-2 and V is TRBV14; no clear D gene. From germline, CDR1 is SGHDN and CDR2 FVKESK. Trimming removed 4 bases from V and 4 bases from J, with 10 bases in between. The CDR3 extends over 13 amino acids. In nucleotides, the CDR3 is TGTGCCAGCAGCCCCGGACCGAGCTATGGCTACACCTTC. Its protein product is CASSPGPSYGYTF.

The rearrangement links TRBV4-3 to TRBJ2-7; D uncertain. Trimming cost V 1 base and J 5 bases, with 9 bases left between them. Germline V gene data show CDR1 as LGHNA and CDR2 as YSLEER. There are 13 residues in the CDR3. CDR3 DNA: TGCGCCAGCAGCCAAGTGCGCGGTGACGAGCAGTACTTC. It codes for CASSQVRGDEQYF.

This chain links TRBV7-2 with TRBJ1-2; 7 nucleotides line up with TRBD1. The CDR3 loop spans 15 amino acids. V was pared by 5 bases and J by 3 bases, with 9 bases of the junction left unmatched. CDR1 and CDR2 (germline): SGHTA, FQGNSA. CDR3 loop: CASSPDRLWDYGYTF. The CDR3 DNA sequence: TGTGCCAGCAGCCCGGACAGGCTTTGGGACTATGGCTACACCTTC.

This clone occurred a few times. The CDR3 here is CASSEAPNFRQGEAFF. The CDR3 DNA reads TGTGCCAGCAGTGAAGCGCCAAACTTCAGACAGGGGGAAGCTTTCTTT. The chain carries TRBV2 and TRBJ1-1, with 8 bases that match TRBD1. CDR1 and CDR2 from the germline V gene are SNHLY and FYNNEI. With V trimmed by 0 bases and J by 8 bases, 11 bases remained unmatched. There are 16 residues in the CDR3.

The chain is built from TRBV5-1 and TRBJ1-2, with D perhaps matching TRBD1 (6 bases). The CDR3 length is 15 residues. The V end lost 3 bases, the J end lost 0 bases, and 12 bases lay between the germline ends. CDR1 and CDR2 (germline): SGHRS, YFSETQ. In nucleotides, the CDR3 is TGCGCCAGCAGCTCTGCAGGGGCAACTAACTATGGCTACACCTTC. This gives the protein CASSSAGATNYGYTF.

This chain connects TRBV9 to TRBJ2-7, with D possibly being TRBD1 (5 bases). Per the germline V gene, CDR1 is SGDLS and CDR2 is YYNGEE. The CDR3 contains 14 residues. V lost 3 bases to trimming and J lost 2 bases, with 12 bases between them. The CDR3, as DNA: TGTGCCAGCAGCGCTAACCTAGGGGCCTACGAGCAGTACTTC. Its protein is CASSANLGAYEQYF.

The chain links TRBV29-1 to TRBJ2-1, with D perhaps matching TRBD2 (5 bases). Germline V gene lookup returns CDR1 SQVTM and CDR2 ANQGSEA. The CDR3 covers 16 residues. With 4 bases removed from V and 0 bases from J, the gap between germline ends came to 16 bases. CDR3 residues: CSVGGSSPSSYNEQFF. CDR3 bases: TGCAGCGTTGGAGGTTCTAGCCCCAGCTCCTACAATGAGCAGTTCTTC.

This clone was seen more than once but under ten times. J is TRBJ1-3 and V is TRBV4-2, with a tentative D call TRBD1 (5 bases). This CDR3 spans 15 amino acids. Germline loops: CDR1 LGHNA, CDR2 YNFKEQ. V was pared by 6 bases and J by 2 bases, with 14 bases between. The CDR3 spells CASSRGQGPGNTIYF. The DNA for the CDR3 is TGTGCCAGCAGTCGAGGGCAGGGACCTGGAAACACCATATATTTT.

The V call is TRBV5-1, the J call TRBJ2-3; D may be TRBD1 (6 bases). Between the trimmed V and J ends, which lost 3 bases and 5 bases, there was a span of 16 bases. The CDR3 length is 15 residues. From germline, CDR1 is SGHRS and CDR2 YFSETQ. The DNA of the CDR3 is TGCGCCAGCAGCTCAAGACAGGTCCGCGAAGATACGCAGTATTTT. Amino acid sequence: CASSSRQVREDTQYF.

This chain uses TRBV30 with TRBJ2-5; D call uncertain. The J call may not be correct, given that the DNA end is closer to TRBJ2-7. CDR3 length equals 11 residues. CDR1 GTSNPN and CDR2 SVGIG come from the germline V gene (reference sequence). DNA of the CDR3: TGTGCCTGGAGTGTGGGGTACGAGCAGTACTTC. It translates to CAWSVGYEQYF.

The chain joins TRBV30 to TRBJ1-6; 7 nucleotides match TRBD1. Looked up from germline, CDR1 is GTSNPN and CDR2 is SVGIG (reference sequence). CDR3 length: 16 amino acids. V was pared by 2 bases and J by 7 bases, with 11 bases of the junction left unmatched. The CDR3 region has the DNA TGTGCCTGGAGTCGAGGCCGGACAGGAGAAAATTCACCCCTCCACTTT. Its translation: CAWSRGRTGENSPLHF. Filled out from reference TRBV30 and TRBJ1-6, the complete variable domain reads SQTIHQWPATLVQPVGSPLSLECTVEGTSNPNLYWYRQAAGRGLQLLFYSVGIGQISSEVPQNLSASRPQDRQFILSSKKLLLSDSGFYLCAWSRGRTGENSPLHFGNGTRLTVT.

About this clone itself: This clone may be a read error of a much larger clone one base away. The same CDR3 also results from other DNA sequences found in this sample. In nucleotides, the CDR3 is TGTGCCAGCAGCCGGACAGTGAACACTGAAGCTTTCTTT. This translates into CASSRTVNTEAFF. The rearrangement links TRBV5-4 to TRBJ1-1, with D perhaps TRBD1 (6 bases). The germline gives CDR1 SGHNT, CDR2 YYREEE (reference sequence). V was cut by 4 bases and J by 0 bases, with 7 bases left in between. The CDR3 contains 13 residues.

This chain uses TRBV27 with TRBJ2-5; D unclear. The germline gives CDR1 MNHEY, CDR2 SMNVEV (reference sequence). The CDR3 totals 14 residues. V was shortened by 5 bases and J by 1 base, with 11 bases between the two germline ends. CDR3: CASSPLGRQETQYF. The CDR3 DNA sequence: TGTGCCAGCAGTCCCTTAGGACGCCAAGAGACCCAGTACTTC.

The CDR3 nucleotides read TGTGCCAGCAGCCTAGCGGGGAGCAATGAGCAGTTCTTC. This gives the protein CASSLAGSNEQFF. The chain employs TRBV2 and TRBJ2-1; 9 bases line up with TRBD2. CDR1 SNHLY and CDR2 FYNNEI come from the germline V gene. The V gene end was trimmed by 6 bases and the J gene end by 6 bases; junction bases not matched to a gene: 3. The CDR3 is 13 residues long. The whole variable domain, filled in from reference TRBV2 and TRBJ2-1, reads EPEVTQTPSHQVTQMGQEVILRCVPISNHLYFYWYRQILGQKVEFLVSFYNNEISEKSEIFDDQFSVERPDGSNFTLKIRSTKLEDSAMYFCASSLAGSNEQFFGPGTRLTVL.

The chain is built from TRBV18 and TRBJ1-2; 7 bases match TRBD1. The junction had 7 bases not matched to a gene; V was cut back by 5 bases and J by 4 bases. Germline loops: CDR1 KGHSH, CDR2 LQKENI. The CDR3 runs 14 residues. The CDR3 reads CASSTGDLGYGYTF. CDR3 in DNA: TGTGCCAGCTCAACAGGGGATTTAGGCTATGGCTACACCTTC. Looking up the rest from reference TRBV18 and TRBJ1-2 gives the full variable domain: NAGVMQNPRHLVRRRGQEARLRCSPMKGHSHVYWYRQLPEEGLKFMVYLQKENIIDESGMPKERFSAEFPKEGPSILRIQQVVRGDSAAYFCASSTGDLGYGYTFGSGTRLTVV.